This T cell receptor beta chain was identified in a study of STAT3 mutations in large granular lymphocyte leukemia (dated by TCRdb to the late 2010s). About the investigation overall: In roughly half of the longitudinally sequenced T-LGLL patients, canonical activating STAT3 mutations were detected. Roughly 19 representative T-LGLL cases were selected from an initial cohort of a few hundred LGL patients for longitudinal TCRbeta and STAT3 sequencing. Patients with T-cell large granular lymphocyte leukemia underwent serial deep sequencing of TCRbeta CDR3 and STAT3 to reconstruct clonal hierarchy and dynamics. A couple of patients with natural killer LGL leukemia were also sequenced longitudinally as controls within the study. On average, sequencing was done at around 3.6 time points per patient, with the number of samplings ranging from 2 to 8. Over half of the T-LGLL patients were given one or more immunosuppressive therapy regimens, and approximately 36% of the treated patients had a hematologic response. The study at large found these results: In several patients, dominant TCR clone burden exceeded STAT3 mutant burden, suggesting STAT3 mutation arose secondarily within a pre-expanded clone. Persisting codominant clonotypes in some patients meant a small but highly pathogenic clone may have been missed. Because no samples were available when a clone first appeared, clonal expansion had to be inferred from samplings taken at other points. Every T-LGLL patient showed at least one immunodominant TCRbeta clonotype, and about half showed multiple immunodominant subclonotypes. TCR clonotype switching after therapy was observed in 6 of 18 patients, and all newly emerging clones were found to be STAT3 wild type. Variable intervals between samplings and differing treatment regimens complicated linking therapy response to changes in TCR clonal burden.

Concerning this clone itself: This receptor's antigen is unknown. Within one base of it there is no much larger clone, and no base qualities were kept.

An Illumina MiSeq was used to sequence the TCRbeta libraries, yielding an average of approximately 40,000 productive templates per sample. Using multiplex PCR amplification, the immunoSEQ assay generated the TCRbeta CDR3 libraries. The published analysis was carried out like this. Following a previously defined approach, repertoire diversity was calculated, and values close to 0 point to extremely monoclonal samples. TCRdb took this table from immuneACCESS and kept in-frame rearrangements with V and J called. Such tables lack part of the clones; where checked against another copy, unresolved V genes explain under half of the gap, and the rest is unexplained. Clone size and V and J calls were adopted from that table, with D and trimming inferred from the DNA. The sample data list approximately 42,000 clones, and 80% to 85% of these were observed just once. About 0.45% of the sample is held by the ten biggest clonotypes.

DNA was extracted from blood mononuclear cells, and the same DNA was used for both TCR and STAT3 sequencing. The sequence was obtained from a human donor with T large granular lymphocyte leukemia. Some clones in this sample may be carry-over from other donors' samples. The sample was PBMCs.

This receptor carries the CDR3 CASRDNQYF. The DNA is TGTGCCAGCCGGGACAATCAGTATTTT. In this chain, TRBV2 is recombined with TRBJ2-3; a tentative D match to TRBD1 spans 6 bases. CDR1 and CDR2 (SNHLY, FYNNEI) derive from the germline V gene. Spanning cysteine to phenylalanine, the CDR3 consists of 9 amino acids. The retained sequence is limited to the CDR3, 27 bases, with the frame set at the first base. V is pared back by 8 bases and J by 12 bases, with 9 bases lying between the germline termini. Reference TRBV2 and TRBJ2-3 genes cover what lies past the CDR3, so the full variable domain is EPEVTQTPSHQVTQMGQEVILRCVPISNHLYFYWYRQILGQKVEFLVSFYNNEISEKSEIFDDQFSVERPDGSNFTLKIRSTKLEDSAMYFCASRDNQYFGPGTRLTVL.